This T cell receptor beta chain was profiled in a study of cytomegalovirus exposure and HLA in healthy donors listed by TCRdb under 2017. Study-wide context: According to an earlier analysis of 450 to 650 of the donors, about 179 million T cells yielded some 110 million unique TCR beta sequences and 276 Gb of sequence data. An early release covering more than 500 HLA-typed donors comprised 250 to 350 gigabases of sequencing data and approximately 85 million unique TCR sequences. Of the roughly 400 genotyped donors, over 65% fell in the genetic ancestry cluster associated with self-reported Caucasian donors. The aim of the study was to test whether cataloging public T cell receptors could identify signatures of past pathogen exposure. Using immunosequencing, the study profiled T cell repertoires from 550 to 750 subjects and related those repertoires to cytomegalovirus serostatus. A separate validation cohort of 100 to 150 different subjects was used in addition to the 666-subject first cohort. The study combined high-throughput TCR immunosequencing, statistical association of individual TCRs with disease status, and machine learning to predict cytomegalovirus infection status. A later analysis re-analyzed previously published TCR beta repertoires from 500 to 700 donors and added high-resolution HLA genotyping to study TCR occurrence patterns. Rather than using new phenotypic data, the later analysis identified candidate immune exposures from TCR beta sequences and from how often those sequences occurred across donors. An earlier analysis of 450 to 750 of the donors used high-throughput TCR beta sequencing to judge whether each TCR beta V gene segment behaved as functional or pseudogenic. Donor age, sex, ethnicity and CMV serostatus were collected together with the repertoire data. A later genetic analysis took genome-wide SNP genotypes for about 60% of the roughly 670 donors and used that subset as a discovery cohort. Every discovery cohort repertoire had been produced on one sequencing platform. Both class I and class II loci were covered by HLA typing, at four-digit resolution. Typing coverage varied by locus: roughly 629-630 donors for A, B, C, DRB1 and DQB1; 522 for DQA1; around 570 for DPA1; approximately 450 for DPB1. Several DR-DQ haplotypes were treated as single units for association and clustering because of strong linkage in the cohort. Across approximately 400 genotyped donors of the cohort, an average of approximately 240,000 unique TCR beta nucleotide sequences per donor were sequenced, and approximately 17% of those sequences were non-productive.

Points on this clone: It lacks a known antigen. The input lacks base qualities; no much larger clone sits a single base away.

Looking up the germline V gene yields CDR1 SGDLS and CDR2 YYNGEE. The CDR3 runs 16 amino acids, cysteine and phenylalanine included. The only DNA kept is the CDR3, 48 bases in frame from the first base. The junction carries 19 bases between V and J, which are trimmed by 4 bases and 2 bases respectively. The protocol used for the library was the immunoSEQ multiplex PCR assay. For the multiplex PCR, a mixture combining 60 forward primers for TCR Vbeta segments and 13 reverse primers for TCR Jbeta segments was used. The CDR3 region of rearranged TCR beta genes was amplified from genomic DNA by a multiplex PCR assay. The Illumina HiSeq System was used to sequence the amplified TCR beta libraries as 87-base-pair reads. On the study's bioinformatics: A later analysis counted 75 million to 100 million unique TCR beta chains across the 550 to 750 repertoires, and roughly 11 million of these chains were shared by at least two donors. Raw reads were error-corrected and collapsed into unique sequences with a nearest-neighbor algorithm that merged closely related sequences to remove PCR and sequencing errors. To assign V, D and J gene segments, CDR3 sequences were aligned to IMGT reference sequences. Each retained sequence needed at least a six-nucleotide match to both a V gene segment and a J gene segment. A rearrangement was called productive if the CDR3 had no stop codons and remained in frame with V and J, and every other rearrangement was called non-productive. CDR3 was defined by IMGT convention, running from the second conserved V-encoded cysteine to the conserved J-encoded phenylalanine. In an earlier analysis of 500 to 650 of the donors, sequences lacking an unambiguous match to a single V gene segment were excluded. An earlier analysis of a few hundred of the donors called V segments functional above 56.7% productive rearrangements and segregating when the between-donor standard deviation exceeded 5%. To diagnose cytomegalovirus status from the catalog of TCR beta chain sequences, a statistical classification framework was built. In a later analysis, TCR nucleotide sequences were compared against IMGT/GENE-DB human TR gene sequences so that V and J genes could be assigned. Using the TCRdist pipeline, a later analysis assigned CDR3 sequences along with most-parsimonious VDJ recombination scenarios. In a later analysis, each TCR beta chain was defined by its CDR3 amino acid sequence together with its V-gene family, and reads lacking a unique V-gene family were excluded. To address suspected cross-contamination and a sequencing artifact, a later analysis removed approximately 590 highly shared, low-generation-probability nucleotide sequences. For each public chain, a later analysis derived a clonal expansion index from normalized ranks of inferred template counts within each repertoire. In a later analysis, generation probabilities were computed with a VDJ recombination model fitted to out-of-frame rearrangements, and the resulting probabilities were checked against IGoR. A later analysis scored TCR-TCR, TCR-HLA and TCR-CMV co-occurrence with hypergeometric tests, applying a repertoire-size bias correction to TCR pairs. In a later analysis, false discovery rates were estimated by permuting HLA or CMV assignments 20 times. A later analysis grouped co-occurring TCRs with DBSCAN, adding TCRdist sequence similarity when clustering within HLA-allele-positive subsets. Repertoires with fewer than 30,000 or more than 120,000 public chains, plus five repertoires with anomalous nucleotide sharing, were excluded from co-occurrence clustering. TCRdb provides this immuneACCESS table in a form limited to in-frame rearrangements. Some clones are lacking; in checked studies, under half of them reflect an unresolved V gene, and why the rest are absent is not known. V and J calls plus clone size are reproduced from that table; the DNA served to infer D and trimming. Recorded for this sample are some 110,000 clones; approximately 73% of them occurred a single time. Of the sample, less than 5% is held by the ten largest clones.

What the research found in general, with its limitations: An earlier analysis of approximately 600 of the donors showed that most TCR beta V segments appeared in productive rearrangements either about 87% or about 30% of the time, which broadly matched IMGT annotations. A further reported finding was that TCR beta sequences accurately predicted the HLA-A and HLA-B alleles for most subjects in the first cohort. Sequencing depth was assumed to be roughly uniform across donors in the presence/absence analyses, though that assumption may not hold. A later analysis found that TCR association rates varied across HLA loci, with DRB1 alleles showing the most associated TCRs and HLA-C alleles the fewest. Correlated functional status among segregating V segments might reflect linkage disequilibrium, but an unknown experimental factor could not be ruled out. In a later genetic analysis, a missense DCLRE1C variant was associated with V-gene and J-gene trimming of TCR beta chains, and the association was replicated in an independent cohort. Only TCR beta chains were sequenced in this cohort, and the absence of alpha or paired-chain data limited detectable features. The study gave a list of more than 150 TCR beta chains associated with cytomegalovirus. Because HLA typing was unavailable for some donors at each locus, only the typed subset was used in association tests. Immune exposure information for the cohort was limited to CMV serostatus. Compared with equally common non-associated chains, HLA-associated TCR beta chains in a later analysis were more clonally expanded and had lower generation probabilities. Because counts were too low, approximately 18 rarely observed V segments, including chromosome 9 orphons, were excluded from the earlier analysis of 587 of the donors. According to a later analysis, most CMV-associated TCR beta chains appeared to be HLA-restricted, and the HLA associations seemed to be driven largely by CMV exposure. In a later genetic analysis, fewer N-insertions in productive TCRs were reported among donors in an Asian-associated ancestry cluster than the roughly 640-donor mean. At a false discovery rate of 0.05, a later analysis linked 15,000 to 20,000 TCR beta sequences to specific HLA alleles. The sequencing pipeline was judged likely to have produced a cluster of highly shared sequence variants as a technical artifact. While some public TCRs were present in many individuals, most TCR sequences turned up only very rarely across donors. In vitro tests confirmed that a few of the cytomegalovirus-associated TCR beta chains recognize cytomegalovirus antigens. The authors suggested that the approach could potentially be extended to other disease states and immunological phenotypes. When HLA alleles, especially DR and DQ, strongly co-occurred, TCR associations were difficult to assign to individual alleles. In a later analysis, several top co-occurrence clusters were reported to appear linked to parvovirus B19, influenza, CMV and Epstein-Barr virus. Cytomegalovirus status was reported to be diagnosed by the classifier with high specificity and sensitivity in both the original and validation cohorts. Some IMGT-functional V segments, including TRBV6-2 and TRBV6-3, could not be distinguished by the 87-base-pair reads and were therefore excluded.

The cohort consisted of hundreds of healthy bone marrow donors. At the time of sampling, every cohort member was nominally healthy, though immune exposures that went unrecorded were likely present. The donor tested CMV seropositive and was one of the 289 seropositive cohort members. Each donor provided a peripheral blood sample, and peripheral blood mononuclear cells were used for TCR beta sequencing. The Qiagen DNeasy Blood Extraction Kit was used to extract genomic DNA from the blood cell samples. The chain is made from TRBV9 and TRBJ2-7, with TRBD1 perhaps the D gene, on 5 matching bases. This TCR was sampled from a man aged 55 to 69 in good health and CMV-seropositive. Sequenced sample: PBMCs. The nucleotide sequence is TGTGCCAGCAGCACATACCAGGGTGGAAGGGCCTACGAGCAGTACTTC. This gives the protein CASSTYQGGRAYEQYF.